A single sample gave rise to the 20 T cell receptor beta chains below, sequenced in a study of T cell changes during pregnancy in multiple sclerosis. Measured with immunoSEQ multiplex PCR; TCRdb has only the in-frame clones, and not every one. Among roughly 70,000 clones listed, 90% were seen once. The sample here was peripheral blood, taken in the third trimester of pregnancy. Receptors were obtained from a female donor with multiple sclerosis, enrolled in a pregnancy study.

The chain carries TRBV18 and TRBJ2-5; 8 nucleotides line up with TRBD1. Germline CDR1 reads KGHSH; CDR2 reads LQKENI. The V and J ends lost 3 bases and 1 base, in that order; junction bases with no gene match: 7. The CDR3 has 16 residues. The CDR3: CASSPYRTGIQETQYF. CDR3 nucleotides: TGTGCCAGCTCACCCTACCGGACAGGGATCCAAGAGACCCAGTACTTC.

This chain joins TRBV2 and TRBJ2-5, with TRBD2 matching 14 bases. Trimming cost V 5 bases and J 5 bases; bases outside gene matches: 10. Germline CDR1 and CDR2: SNHLY and FYNNEI. The CDR3 is 17 residues long. The CDR3: CASSRRTSGGPGETQYF. The CDR3 bases are TGTGCCAGCAGTCGACGGACTAGCGGGGGGCCCGGGGAGACCCAGTACTTC.

The CDR3 loop reads CASRPSGTGRKAFF. The CDR3 DNA is TGTGCCAGCAGACCGTCCGGGACAGGGAGAAAAGCTTTCTTT. V gene TRBV6-5 combines with J gene TRBJ1-1, with TRBD1 matching 9 bases. V lost 6 bases and J lost 9; bases outside the gene matches: 11. CDR3 size: 14 residues. Germline CDR1 and CDR2: MNHEY and SVGAGI.

This chain connects TRBV5-1 to TRBJ2-5; TRBD2 matches at 12 bases. The CDR3 is 15 amino acids. Losses at the gene ends were 6 bases for V and 4 bases for J; bases not matched to a gene: 7. CDR1 is SGHRS, CDR2 YFSETQ, per germline. The CDR3 sequence: CASTPSGRVGETQYF. The CDR3 DNA reads TGCGCCAGCACCCCTAGCGGGAGGGTAGGAGAGACCCAGTACTTC.

V is TRBV19 and J is TRBJ2-2, with D possibly TRBD2 on 5 matching bases. This CDR3 comprises 18 residues. V was clipped by 6 bases and J by 2 bases, with 22 bases between them. The V gene's germline CDR1 is LNHDA and CDR2 SQIVND (reference sequence). This chain's CDR3 is CASSPTTSLTLNTGELFF. In DNA, the CDR3 is TGTGCCAGTAGCCCGACAACTAGTCTTACTTTAAACACCGGGGAGCTGTTTTTT.

This clone was seen once. This chain joins TRBV19 and TRBJ1-1; no definite D call. This CDR3 spans 13 amino acids. Germline V gene sequence: CDR1 LNHDA, CDR2 SQIVND (reference sequence). Trimming took off 5 bases at V and 3 bases at J, with 10 bases between the two ends. CDR3 sequence reads: CASSLSFDTEAFF. CDR3 in DNA: TGTGCCAGTAGTCTTAGTTTTGACACTGAAGCTTTCTTT. The whole variable domain, filled in from reference TRBV19 and TRBJ1-1, reads DGGITQSPKYLFRKEGQNVTLSCEQNLNHDAMYWYRQDPGQGLRLIYYSQIVNDFQKGDIAEGYSVSREKKESFPLTVTSAQKNPTAFYLCASSLSFDTEAFFGQGTRLTVV.

The genes are TRBV7-9 and TRBJ2-7, with TRBD2 as a possible D gene (6 bases). V was trimmed by 8 bases and J by 2 bases, leaving 10 bases between them. CDR1 SEHNR and CDR2 FQNEAQ come from the germline V gene (reference sequence). This CDR3 has 12 amino acids. The CDR3 coding sequence is TGTGCCAGCGCCGGGAGTCCCTACGAGCAGTACTTC. It translates to CASAGSPYEQYF.

This clone has a handful of counts. The CDR3 DNA is TGTGCCAGCAGTGAGTGGACAGGACTTTTGAGCCAGCCCCAGCATTTT. Protein product: CASSEWTGLLSQPQHF. This chain links TRBV2 with TRBJ1-5; TRBD1 aligns across 7 bases. The germline gives CDR1 SNHLY, CDR2 FYNNEI. J was trimmed by 7 bases and V by 3 bases; bases with no gene match: 12. This CDR3 spans 16 amino acids.

This rearrangement joins TRBV7-9 to TRBJ1-5; D unclear. Germline values: CDR1 SEHNR, CDR2 FQNEAQ (reference sequence). V dropped 5 bases and J dropped 0 bases, with 11 bases sitting between them. The CDR3 is 15 amino acids. The CDR3 coding sequence is TGTGCCAGCAGCGACAAGCTTGATAGCAATCAGCCCCAGCATTTT. This gives the protein CASSDKLDSNQPQHF.

The V call is TRBV5-1, the J call TRBJ2-1, with D possibly TRBD1 on 5 matching bases. The germline V gene has CDR1 SGHRS and CDR2 YFSETQ. This CDR3 comprises 13 residues. The ends were cut back, 5 bases at V and 9 bases at J, with 15 bases in the middle. CDR3 nucleotides: TGCGCCAGCAGGGGGCTAGACAATGCTGAGCAGTTCTTC. It translates to CASRGLDNAEQFF.

The chain carries TRBV27 and TRBJ2-1; D may be TRBD1 (5 bases). This CDR3 comprises 13 residues. Trimming pared 9 bases from V and 8 bases from J, leaving 17 bases between. Germline CDR1 is MNHEY and CDR2 is SMNVEV (reference sequence). DNA of the CDR3: TGTGCCAGGCAGGGTTACCTAAATGATGAGCAGTTCTTC. Protein: CARQGYLNDEQFF.

The chain combines TRBV20-1 with TRBJ2-5; D is possibly TRBD2 (5 bases). Trimming took 5 bases from V and 7 from J, leaving 8 bases between them. The CDR3 consists of 10 residues. Germline lookup yields CDR1 DFQATT and CDR2 SNEGSKA (reference sequence). CDR3 region: CSAQSGTQYF. Written as DNA, the CDR3 is TGCAGTGCTCAAAGCGGGACCCAGTACTTC.

The rearrangement uses TRBV19 and TRBJ2-6; 7 positions match TRBD1. Looked up from germline, CDR1 is LNHDA and CDR2 is SQIVND (reference sequence). This CDR3 spans 18 amino acids. The V segment lost 5 bases and the J segment 0 bases; nucleotides outside the gene matches: 10. For the CDR3, the DNA is TGTGCCAGTAGTTCCGACGACAGGGCCTACTCTGGGGCCAACGTCCTGACTTTC. Its translation is CASSSDDRAYSGANVLTF. The variable domain in full, completed from reference TRBV19 and TRBJ2-6, reads DGGITQSPKYLFRKEGQNVTLSCEQNLNHDAMYWYRQDPGQGLRLIYYSQIVNDFQKGDIAEGYSVSREKKESFPLTVTSAQKNPTAFYLCASSSDDRAYSGANVLTFGAGSRLTVL.

The rearrangement uses TRBV5-1 and TRBJ2-7, with 12 positions matching TRBD2. Germline lookup yields CDR1 SGHRS and CDR2 YFSETQ. The V and J ends lost 4 bases and 4 bases, in that order; junction bases with no gene match: 6. The length of the CDR3 is 15 residues. This CDR3 reads CASSQTSGSPYEQYF. As DNA, the CDR3 is TGCGCCAGCAGCCAGACTAGCGGGAGTCCGTACGAGCAGTACTTC.

The chain employs TRBV7-2 and TRBJ1-6, with 8 bases matching TRBD1. Trimming cost V 3 bases and J 6 bases; bases outside gene matches: 4. CDR1 and CDR2 (germline): SGHTA, FQGNSA. CDR3 length equals 15 residues. The CDR3 DNA reads TGTGCCAGCAGCTTCGGACAGGGTTTTAATTCACCCCTCCACTTT. Translation: CASSFGQGFNSPLHF.

The V call is TRBV27, the J call TRBJ2-7; perhaps TRBD1 as D (5 bases). CDR1 and CDR2 (germline): MNHEY, SMNVEV (reference sequence). V was shortened by 2 bases and J by 2 bases, with 13 bases between the two germline ends. CDR3 length: 15 amino acids. CDR3 loop: CASSLNLGLTYEQYF. In nucleotides, the CDR3 is TGTGCCAGCAGTTTAAACTTGGGGCTCACCTACGAGCAGTACTTC.

The sample holds a few counts of this clone. The chain is built from TRBV19 and TRBJ2-1, with 10 bases fitting TRBD1. The germline V gene has CDR1 LNHDA and CDR2 SQIVND (reference sequence). The CDR3 extends over 15 amino acids. V gave up 6 bases and J gave up 6 bases; unmatched junction bases: 8. The CDR3 protein is CASRMDRGRLNEQFF. The CDR3 bases are TGTGCCAGTAGGATGGACAGGGGGAGACTCAATGAGCAGTTCTTC.

The gene calls are TRBV6-6 and TRBJ2-2; 9 bases are a match to TRBD1. Germline loops: CDR1 MNHNY, CDR2 SVGAGI (reference sequence). V lost 5 bases to trimming and J lost 6 bases; unmatched junction nucleotides: 7. CDR3 size: 15 residues. The CDR3 nucleotides read TGTGCCAGCAGTCTCCGGGACAGGGACCCCGGGGAGCTGTTTTTT. It codes for CASSLRDRDPGELFF.

The chain links TRBV7-8 to TRBJ2-1, with 15 bases identical to TRBD2. J was trimmed by 4 bases and V by 3 bases; bases with no gene match: 7. CDR1 and CDR2 (germline): SGHVS, FQNEAQ. The CDR3 runs to 18 residues. The CDR3 here is CASSLAGLAGGAYNEQFF. CDR3 coding DNA: TGTGCCAGCAGCTTGGCGGGACTAGCGGGGGGTGCATACAATGAGCAGTTCTTC.

This chain links TRBV19 with TRBJ2-2, with a weak D call TRBD2 (6 bases). V was trimmed by 3 bases and J by 0 bases, leaving 8 bases between them. The CDR3 runs 15 residues. The germline V gene has CDR1 LNHDA and CDR2 SQIVND (reference sequence). CDR3 nucleotide sequence: TGTGCCAGTAGTATCCTAGCGACGAACACCGGGGAGCTGTTTTTT. Translation gives CASSILATNTGELFF.